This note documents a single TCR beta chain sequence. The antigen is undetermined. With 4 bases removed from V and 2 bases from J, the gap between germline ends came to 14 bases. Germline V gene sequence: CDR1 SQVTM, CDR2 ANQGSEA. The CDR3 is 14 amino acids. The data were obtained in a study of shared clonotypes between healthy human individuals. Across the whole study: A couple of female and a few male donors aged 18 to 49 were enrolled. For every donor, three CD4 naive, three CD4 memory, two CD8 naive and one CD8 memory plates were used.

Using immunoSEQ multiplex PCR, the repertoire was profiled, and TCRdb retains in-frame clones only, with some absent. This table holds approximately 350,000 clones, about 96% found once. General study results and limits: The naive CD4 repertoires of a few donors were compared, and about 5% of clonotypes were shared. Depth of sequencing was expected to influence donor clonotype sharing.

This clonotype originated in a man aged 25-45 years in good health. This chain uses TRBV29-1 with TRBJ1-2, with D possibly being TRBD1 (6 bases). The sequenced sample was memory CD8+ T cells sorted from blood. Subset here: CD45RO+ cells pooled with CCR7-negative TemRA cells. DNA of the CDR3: TGCAGCGTTGGTGAGGGGAGGGGGAACTATGGCTACACCTTC. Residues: CSVGEGRGNYGYTF.